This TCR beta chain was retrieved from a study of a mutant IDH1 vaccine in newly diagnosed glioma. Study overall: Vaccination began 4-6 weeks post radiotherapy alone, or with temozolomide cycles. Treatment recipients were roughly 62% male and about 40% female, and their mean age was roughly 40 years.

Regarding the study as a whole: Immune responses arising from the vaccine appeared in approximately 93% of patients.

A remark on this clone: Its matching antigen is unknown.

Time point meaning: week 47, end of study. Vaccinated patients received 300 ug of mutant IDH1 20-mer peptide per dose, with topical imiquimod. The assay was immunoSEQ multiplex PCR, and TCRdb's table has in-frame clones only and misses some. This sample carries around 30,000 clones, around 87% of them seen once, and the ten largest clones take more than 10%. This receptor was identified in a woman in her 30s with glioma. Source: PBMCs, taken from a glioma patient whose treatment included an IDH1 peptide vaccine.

The CDR3, as DNA: TGTGCCATCCGGACAGACCTCAGGGAGCCCCAGCATTTT. It codes for CAIRTDLREPQHF. J is TRBJ1-5 and V is TRBV2, with D perhaps TRBD1 (6 bases). The CDR3 runs to 13 residues. Deletions cut 10 bases from V and 8 bases from J, with 18 bases between. Germline assignment: CDR1 SNHLY and CDR2 FYNNEI.